This entry lists 12 T cell receptor beta chains sequenced from one sample in a study of blood T cell repertoires in COVID-19. Libraries were prepared by immunoSEQ multiplex PCR; TCRdb keeps only in-frame clonotypes and omits some of them. The table includes 90,000 or so clones, roughly 89% detected once. The sample comprised peripheral blood. These TCRs come from a man in his 60s with COVID-19, enrolled during active disease.

The chain uses TRBV7-2 and TRBJ2-3; possible D gene TRBD1, 5 bases. The CDR3 length is 13 residues. Germline values: CDR1 SGHTA, CDR2 FQGNSA. V was clipped by 5 bases and J by 8 bases, with 14 bases between them. CDR3 in DNA: TGTGCCAGCAGCCCGACAGCCACGGGTACGCAGTATTTT. Its protein is CASSPTATGTQYF.

This chain uses TRBV5-1 with TRBJ2-3; 7 nucleotides agree with TRBD2. From germline, CDR1 is SGHRS and CDR2 YFSETQ. J gave up 0 bases and V 3 bases, and 4 bases lay outside the gene matches. The CDR3 has 15 amino acids. CDR3 coding DNA: TGCGCCAGCAGCTCGTTAGCGGGTAGCACAGATACGCAGTATTTT. It yields the protein CASSSLAGSTDTQYF. The complete variable domain, with remaining parts taken from reference TRBV5-1 and TRBJ2-3, reads KAGVTQTPRYLIKTRGQQVTLSCSPISGHRSVSWYQQTPGQGLQFLFEYFSETQRNKGNFPGRFSGRQFSNSRSEMNVSTLELGDSALYLCASSSLAGSTDTQYFGPGTRLTVL.

The rearrangement joins TRBV18 to TRBJ2-3; D may be TRBD2 (6 bases). The ends were cut back, 4 bases at V and 6 bases at J, with 14 bases in the middle. Germline-derived CDR1 and CDR2 are KGHSH and LQKENI. This CDR3 has 14 amino acids. The CDR3 DNA is TGTGCCAGCTCACTGGGACTGCAGGGTGATACGCAGTATTTT. Protein sequence: CASSLGLQGDTQYF.

The rearrangement joins TRBV19 to TRBJ2-7; perhaps TRBD1 as D (6 bases). The V and J ends lost 3 bases and 3 bases respectively, with 9 bases between them. The CDR3 sequence is 13 residues long. Germline assignment: CDR1 LNHDA and CDR2 SQIVND (reference sequence). CDR3 sequence (DNA): TGTGCCAGTAGTATGGGACAAGGCTACGAGCAGTACTTC. Amino acid sequence: CASSMGQGYEQYF.

V gene TRBV11-3 combines with J gene TRBJ1-1; D not resolved. Between the trimmed V and J ends, which lost 1 base and 4 bases, there was a span of 7 bases. CDR1 and CDR2 from the germline V gene are SGHNT and YENEEA. This CDR3 comprises 13 residues. CDR3 sequence reads: CASSLGRATEAFF. The CDR3 DNA reads TGTGCCAGCAGCTTAGGGAGGGCCACTGAAGCTTTCTTT.

This clone was detected only once. The genes are TRBV6-1 and TRBJ1-1, with D perhaps TRBD1 (5 bases). V was shortened by 1 base and J by 3 bases, with 12 bases between the two germline ends. There are 15 residues in the CDR3. CDR1 is MNHNS and CDR2 is SASEGT in the germline V gene. The CDR3 reads CASSEDNGGDTEAFF. The DNA for the CDR3 is TGTGCCAGCAGTGAAGATAACGGGGGAGACACTGAAGCTTTCTTT.

V and J are TRBV11-1 and TRBJ1-1; D remains ambiguous. Trimming cost V 3 bases and J 0 bases, with 8 bases left between them. The V gene's germline CDR1 is SGHAT and CDR2 FQDESV (reference sequence). This CDR3 comprises 14 residues. The CDR3 protein is CASSFDTVNTEAFF. DNA of the CDR3: TGTGCCAGCAGCTTTGACACAGTGAACACTGAAGCTTTCTTT.

This CDR3 is CASSRGQAPEGYTF. Here the CDR3 DNA reads TGTGCCAGCAGCCGGGGACAGGCCCCTGAAGGCTACACCTTC. The V gene is TRBV9, the J gene TRBJ1-2; 8 nucleotides agree with TRBD1. With 4 bases clipped from V and 8 bases from J, the junction kept 10 bases outside the gene matches. This CDR3 region has 14 residues. From germline, CDR1 is SGDLS and CDR2 YYNGEE.

The chain has TRBV7-2 and TRBJ2-3; TRBD2 aligns across 10 bases. The CDR3 runs to 16 residues. J lost 5 bases, V lost 5 bases, and 10 bases had no gene match. Germline lookup yields CDR1 SGHTA and CDR2 FQGNSA. The CDR3 nucleotides are TGTGCCAGCAGCCGCCGGGTAGCGGGAGGTATAGATACGCAGTATTTT. Amino acid sequence: CASSRRVAGGIDTQYF. Looking up the rest from reference TRBV7-2 and TRBJ2-3 gives the full variable domain: GAGVSQSPSNKVTEKGKDVELRCDPISGHTALYWYRQSLGQGLEFLIYFQGNSAPDKSGLPSDRFSAERTGGSVSTLTIQRTQQEDSAVYLCASSRRVAGGIDTQYFGPGTRLTVL.

The rearrangement uses TRBV29-1 and TRBJ2-7; tentative D call: TRBD1 (6 bases). Trimming took off 1 base at V and 4 bases at J, with 11 bases between the two ends. This CDR3 has 13 residues. Germline-derived CDR1 and CDR2 are SQVTM and ANQGSEA. The CDR3 bases are TGCAGCGTTGAAGTTGGCAGGGGTTACGAGCAGTACTTC. This codes for CSVEVGRGYEQYF.

The chain couples TRBV30 to TRBJ2-7; D gene unclear. The CDR3 has 13 residues. Trimming stripped 0 bases from V and 6 bases from J, with 12 bases between. Germline-derived CDR1 and CDR2 are GTSNPN and SVGIG (reference sequence). CDR3 DNA sequence: TGTGCCTGGAGTGTAAATCCAGGTTCCGAGCAGTACTTC. Protein product: CAWSVNPGSEQYF.

The V gene is TRBV7-6, the J gene TRBJ1-2, with TRBD1 identical over 8 bases. The germline V gene has CDR1 SGHVS and CDR2 FNYEAQ. V shed 0 bases and J 4 bases; nucleotides not matched to a gene: 7. The CDR3 contains 16 residues. In DNA, the CDR3 is TGTGCCAGCAGCTTAGCCCTTGGAGACAGGGGCTATGGCTACACCTTC. The encoded protein is CASSLALGDRGYGYTF.